This T cell receptor beta chain is drawn from a study of shared clonotypes between healthy human individuals. V lost 5 bases to trimming and J lost 6 bases, with 17 bases between them. This CDR3 comprises 15 residues. The V gene's germline CDR1 is SGHTA and CDR2 FQGTGA. Clones were read by immunoSEQ multiplex PCR, and TCRdb kept only the in-frame ones, dropping some. The sample has approximately 2.4 million clones, almost 96% seen once; the top ten hold 0.1% to 0.15%. V and J are TRBV7-3 and TRBJ1-5; tentatively, D is TRBD1 (5 bases). This TCR was sampled from a man between 18 and 29 years old in good health. Sequencing input: naive CD4+ T cells sorted from blood. Subset defined: CD45RA+ positively selected. In DNA, the CDR3 is TGTGCCAGCAGCATAGGACACCCGAGGCGTCAGCCCCAGCATTTT. Its protein product is CASSIGHPRRQPQHF.